Below are 7 T cell receptor beta chains sequenced from a single sample in a study of T cell responses to AZD1222 COVID-19 vaccine. The repertoire was sequenced with immunoSEQ multiplex PCR; TCRdb's copy has only in-frame clones and lacks some. The sample holds 150,000 to 200,000 clones, over 75% seen once. The starting material was peripheral blood, obtained on day 0 of AZD1222 vaccination. The receptors originated from an adult in good health.

This chain connects TRBV6-2 or TRBV6-3 to TRBJ1-2; D is unclear. Trimming cost V 5 bases and J 8 bases, with 18 bases left between them. The CDR3 has 14 residues. From germline, CDR1 is MNHEY and CDR2 SVGEGT. In DNA, the CDR3 is TGTGCCAGCAGTCACCGCGGGCGTGATTACGGCTACACCTTC. This translates into CASSHRGRDYGYTF.

This clone was picked up one time. The chain joins TRBV5-4 to TRBJ2-1, with 8 bases matching TRBD1. Losses at the gene ends were 7 bases for V and 4 bases for J; bases not matched to a gene: 10. CDR1 is SGHNT and CDR2 is YYREEE in the germline V gene (reference sequence). This CDR3 region has 15 residues. The CDR3 DNA sequence: TGTGCCAGCTGGCCCCAACAGGGGGTATACAATGAGCAGTTCTTC. It specifies CASWPQQGVYNEQFF. The full variable domain, in which reference TRBV5-4 and TRBJ2-1 provide the parts outside the CDR3, is ETGVTQSPTHLIKTRGQQVTLRCSSQSGHNTVSWYQQALGQGPQFIFQYYREEENGRGNFPPRFSGLQFPNYSSELNVNALELDDSALYLCASWPQQGVYNEQFFGPGTRLTVL.

V is TRBV10-3 and J is TRBJ2-3, with 12 bases lining up with TRBD2. The CDR3 is 14 residues long. The germline V gene encodes CDR1 ENHRY and CDR2 SYGVKD. The V gene end was trimmed by 8 bases and the J gene end by 5 bases; junction bases not matched to a gene: 5. The CDR3 sequence is CAIQTSGGGDTQYF. In DNA, the CDR3 is TGTGCCATCCAGACTAGCGGGGGAGGAGATACGCAGTATTTT.

The rearrangement joins TRBV7-3 to TRBJ2-1, with D possibly TRBD2 on 6 matching bases. The CDR3 extends over 14 amino acids. CDR1 and CDR2 from the germline V gene are SGHTA and FQGTGA. Trimming left V 4 bases short and J 8 bases short, with 15 bases between. CDR3 sequence (DNA): TGTGCCAGCAGCTCGTCTAGCGATAGCTATGAGCAGTTCTTC. Its translation is CASSSSSDSYEQFF.

The chain has TRBV30 and TRBJ1-4, with 8 bases aligning to TRBD1. Germline lookup yields CDR1 GTSNPN and CDR2 SVGIG (reference sequence). CDR3 size: 13 residues. V dropped 5 bases and J dropped 7; count of bases not matched to a gene: 6. The CDR3 sequence is CAWGDRWGEKLFF. The DNA for the CDR3 is TGTGCCTGGGGGGACAGGTGGGGTGAAAAACTGTTTTTT.

This clone was recorded only once. V usage is TRBV7-2 and J usage is TRBJ2-5, with D possibly being TRBD1 or TRBD2 (6 bases each). Germline V gene data show CDR1 as SGHTA and CDR2 as FQGNSA. This CDR3 is 14 amino acids long. V lost 1 base to trimming and J lost 4 bases, with 10 bases between them. The CDR3, as DNA: TGTGCCAGCAGCTTAGGGGGGGCTGCAGAGACCCAGTACTTC. Translated: CASSLGGAAETQYF.

This sequence joins TRBV6-1 and TRBJ2-3; no reliable D call. The CDR3 totals 12 residues. Germline V CDR1 and CDR2: MNHNS, SASEGT. Trimming cost V 2 bases and J 6 bases, with 6 bases left between them. The CDR3 spells CASSEWKDTQYF. In nucleotides, the CDR3 is TGTGCCAGCAGTGAATGGAAGGATACGCAGTATTTT.